The source of this TCR beta chain is a study of response to subunit inactivated influenza vaccine. Notes on the study in general: It was the authors' suggestion that each seasonal influenza vaccination recruits few new T cells.

CDR1 is SGHNT and CDR2 is YYREEE in the germline V gene (reference sequence). The CDR3 loop spans 15 amino acids. The V end lost 0 bases, the J end lost 8 bases, and 14 bases lay between the germline ends. Comment on this clonotype: Its antigen is as yet unknown.

TCRdb recomputed calls from the RT-PCR reads with MiXCR, one row per CDR3 protein. The sample holds 250,000 to 350,000 distinct CDR3 sequences, around 22% seen once. The genes are TRBV5-4 and TRBJ1-4, with a possible D match to TRBD1 (5 bases). The TCR comes from a man aged 45 to 70 who received an inactivated influenza vaccine. The sample was PBMCs from blood, taken less than 22 months after vaccination. The CDR3 here is CASSLAGGGGEKLFF. The CDR3 nucleotides are TGTGCCAGCAGCTTGGCCGGGGGAGGTGGAGAAAAACTGTTTTTT.